Many counts were recorded for the clone carrying this TCR beta chain. What it recognizes is unknown. Next came a second PCR, run for 7 to 11 cycles, which used a sample-barcoded 5' primer along with a J-beta primer mix. At least 2.5 million CDR3-containing paired-end reads were obtained per sample. TCRdb reanalysed the 5' RACE reads using MiXCR and keeps one entry per CDR3 protein. The sample lists over 500,000 distinct CDR3 sequences; over 40% were seen once. Healthy Caucasian individuals from Russia aged about 6 to 95 were enrolled as donors. The study isolated at least 6 million PBMCs from each sample. This entry is derived from a study of blood T cells in healthy people across ages. The study, taken as a whole, reports: A greater number of naive CD4+ cells and higher diversity distinguished long-lived donors from aged donors.

This TCR came from a woman of 80 years or more in good health. The specimen was blood.

CDR3 nucleotides: TGTGCCAGCAGTTGGAGGTGGGCAGATACGCAGTATTTT. Translation: CASSWRWADTQYF. This chain joins TRBV12-3 or TRBV12-4 and TRBJ2-3; D is perhaps TRBD2 (5 bases). There are 13 residues in the CDR3. Trimming took off 4 bases at V and 4 bases at J, with 9 bases between the two ends.